This TCR beta chain stems from a study of blood T cell repertoires in COVID-19. Study as a whole: Some COVID-19 samples were acute and others convalescent; all came from the United States, Italy and Spain.

As for this clone: The identical CDR3 is also encoded by other nucleotide sequences in the sample.

Sequenced by immunoSEQ multiplex PCR; TCRdb stores in-frame clones only, minus some. The sample comprises 40,000 to 55,000 clones, around 90% of which are singletons, and around 9.6% rests with the top ten. Looked up from germline, CDR1 is LGHDT and CDR2 is YNNKEL (reference sequence). Trimming removed 1 base from V and 6 bases from J, with 4 bases in between. The CDR3 consists of 12 residues. This receptor was taken from a man over 45 with active COVID-19. The rearrangement uses TRBV3-1 (or the pseudogene TRBV3-2) and TRBJ2-1, with unresolved D. What was sequenced was peripheral blood. The CDR3 region is CASSQVGNEQFF. The DNA of the CDR3 is TGTGCCAGCAGCCAAGTCGGCAATGAGCAGTTCTTC.